Detailed here is one T cell receptor (beta chain). What it recognizes is unknown. Germline values: CDR1 SGHRS, CDR2 YFSETQ. The V gene lost 2 bases and the J gene lost 6 bases, with 14 bases spanning the gap. This CDR3 contains 15 residues. The data were taken from a study of T cell responses to AZD1222 COVID-19 vaccine. On the study more broadly: Doses given second, at about 4 or about 12 weeks, were pooled.

Repertoires were generated with immunoSEQ multiplex PCR, while TCRdb's copy carries only in-frame clones and drops some. The sample has about 140,000 clones, just over 85% seen once. The study's findings and limits: Compared with day 0, the breadth and depth of the Spike-specific TCR repertoire rose significantly after two doses of AZD1222.

The gene calls are TRBV5-1 and TRBJ2-2, with D tentatively TRBD1 (6 bases). The source is an adult in good health. Sequences were derived from peripheral blood, sampled on day 0 of AZD1222 vaccination. CDR3 DNA sequence: TGCGCCAGCAGCTTAGTACAGGGTCTATCCGGGGAGCTGTTTTTT. Its protein is CASSLVQGLSGELFF.